This TCR beta chain is drawn from a study of Ad26.COV2.S vaccination and SARS-CoV-2 variants. Sequenced by immunoSEQ multiplex PCR; TCRdb stores in-frame clones only, minus some. The table lists a few hundred thousand clones, about 90% of them singletons. Study-wide results and limits: Possible underestimation of total T cell responses by the TCR breadth and depth analyses was noted.

Treatment of the sample: 15 to 20 received Ad26.COV2.S at low or high dose, single or two shots; about 5 received placebo; per-sample allocation not given. All samples were drawn on day 63, counting from the first vaccine or placebo injection. The donor was a Boston adult aged 18-55 years. With respect to this clone: Its antigen is as yet unknown.

The origin of this receptor is a person aged 18 to 59 who received the Ad26.COV2.S COVID-19 vaccine or a placebo. Sequences were derived from peripheral blood, sampled in a trial of Ad26.COV2.S vaccine versus placebo.

CDR3 protein: CSVLGLFRAQETQYF. CDR3 coding DNA: TGCAGCGTCCTGGGTTTATTTAGGGCCCAAGAGACCCAGTACTTC. The chain couples TRBV29-1 to TRBJ2-5; no firm D call. The germline V and J ends were trimmed by 6 bases and 1 base, with 18 bases remaining between them. Germline V lookup: CDR1 SQVTM, CDR2 ANQGSEA. The CDR3 spans 15 residues.